This TCR beta chain appears in the sequencing data of a study of identical twins. Findings of the study overall: Within monozygotic twins, out-of-frame TCR alpha sharing was underestimated by the models. Memory repertoires showed no such pattern, whereas abundant cord blood beta clonotypes carried fewer insertions.

The authors used template switching to add a universal primer site and gave cDNA unique molecular identifiers. TCRdb re-derived calls from the 5' RACE reads in MiXCR, one entry per CDR3 protein. The table records fewer than 250,000 distinct CDR3 sequences, around a tenth of them present only once. Every sampled donor was Caucasian and healthy. A word on this clonotype: Antigen: not known.

The CDR3 extends over 13 amino acids. The V segment lost 6 bases and the J segment 3 bases; nucleotides outside the gene matches: 7. Germline V gene data show CDR1 as DFQATT and CDR2 as SNEGSKA (reference sequence). This TCR derives from a woman younger than 35 in good health. This chain connects TRBV20-1 to TRBJ1-1; TRBD1 matches at 7 bases. The sample taken for sequencing was memory (CD45RO+) T cells sorted from blood. For the CDR3, the DNA is TGCAGTGCGCGGAGGGGGCGATACACTGAAGCTTTCTTT. Translation: CSARRGRYTEAFF.